This T cell receptor beta chain was sequenced in a study of blood T cell repertoires in COVID-19 (dated by TCRdb to about 2020). For context, the study as a whole: Samples from collaborators originated in the United States, Italy and Spain and spanned both the acute and convalescent phases of COVID-19. Where available, HLA class I and class II types were obtained from metadata supplied by the sample provider rather than from assay-based typing. Samples came from the ongoing ImmuneRACE study (first 160 participants) plus 1,254 subjects from 6 global collaborators. The repertoires were made available in a free public database intended to serve as a resource for research on the immune response to SARS-CoV-2. The material from the prospective study consisted of cDNA or gDNA derived from T cells, B-cell-depleted T cells, or PBMCs. Deeply sampled blood TCRbeta repertoires from subjects exposed to, actively infected with, or recovered from COVID-19 were included in the dataset. Nearly every sample came with metadata listing a de-identified subject ID, COVID-19 status, age in years and sex.

The immunoSEQ Assay, a bias-controlled multiplex PCR, was used to amplify TCRbeta CDR3 regions from genomic DNA. For the original study's pipeline: The number of nucleated cells in each sample was estimated from the amplification of reference gene primers within the assay. To quantify the absolute abundance of each unique TCRbeta CDR3 rearrangement, sequence reads were collapsed and filtered. For each sample, productive Simpson clonality was calculated as the square root of Simpson's diversity index across productive rearrangements. The clones in this table, taken by TCRdb from immuneACCESS, are in-frame only. Not every clone is retained; where verified, under half of the shortfall comes from an unresolved V gene, and the cause of the rest is unknown. V and J calls and clone size are as listed in that table; D and trimming were resolved from the DNA. Here the sample has around 250,000 clones; 86% occur a single time. In total, the top ten clones hold about 8.6% of the sample.

Points the paper makes about the study in general: Clinical and demographic metadata were provided uncurated, with the amount varying by source and participant.

Points on this clone: What antigen it recognizes has not been identified. No much larger clone is present one base from it, and per-base qualities are unavailable.

Collaborating institutions collected whole blood in K2EDTA tubes following their own protocols. For TCRbeta analysis, collaborator samples were shipped as frozen whole blood, as isolated PBMCs, or as DNA extracted from either sample type. The junction carries 20 bases between V and J, which are trimmed by 4 bases and 1 base respectively. From the germline V gene, CDR1 is SQVTM and CDR2 is ANQGSEA. The CDR3 goes from the cysteine to the phenylalanine over 17 residues. Only the CDR3 DNA is retained, 51 bases long and in frame from the first base. The sequenced material came from peripheral blood. The clonotype originates from a man aged 35-49 years with active or convalescent COVID-19. The chain uses TRBV29-1 and TRBJ1-5; a tentative D match to TRBD1 spans 5 bases. The CDR3 loop reads CSVVLGRVGLSNQPQHF. The DNA sequence is given as TGCAGCGTTGTATTGGGCAGGGTGGGTTTGAGCAATCAGCCCCAGCATTTT.